The present T cell receptor beta chain was sequenced within a study of T-cell reconstitution after alpha-beta-depleted transplantation in children. This clonotype was picked up a small number of times. As yet, its antigen is unknown. General study points: Newly made T cells mostly supplied T-cell counts and diversity one year after transplant. Surviving thymic progenitors and recipient T cells were the source of high TCRbeta diversity at day 60 in some patients. Reportedly, alpha-beta T cells present about two months post-transplant originated from several hundred expanded clones of graft origin.

Germline loops: CDR1 SGHDT, CDR2 YYEEEE. This CDR3 is 16 amino acids long. Trimming stripped 0 bases from V and 8 bases from J, with 15 bases between. Unique molecular identifiers were incorporated when the TCRbeta library was constructed. Using its own MiXCR run on the PCR reads, TCRdb lists one record per CDR3 protein. This sample has roughly 49,000 distinct CDR3 sequences, with around 9% found just once. The specimen was PBMCs, mostly from graft donor cells, collected 60 days after TCRalphabeta/CD19-depleted stem cell transplant. The TCR sequence derives from a male patient between 2 and 10 years old who had a stem cell transplant for chronic granulomatous disease, so the T cells may come from the graft donor. The chain carries TRBV5-6 and TRBJ1-6; no clear D. The CDR3 region has the DNA TGTGCCAGCAGCTTGGCCCGGGTTATGCGGGATTCACCCCTCCACTTT. This codes for CASSLARVMRDSPLHF.